The present TCR beta chain was sequenced within a study of vaccination and CD4 T cells after COVID-19. This clonotype was observed a few times. Its antigen remains unknown. Oncomine TCR Beta short-read sequencing was applied to DNA from cultured CD4+ T cells. In TCRdb, the PCR reads were re-called with MiXCR into one record per CDR3 protein. Of fewer than 18,000 distinct CDR3 sequences in the sample, approximately 47% were seen once. Germline V CDR1 and CDR2: SGHTA, FQGNSA. Trimming left V 0 bases short and J 6 bases short, with 9 bases between. There are 14 residues in the CDR3. General study findings and limits: Convalescent patients had a median about 90% of reactive clones appearing only post-vaccination.

Stated treatment: roughly 10-day PBMC culture with coronavirus spike peptide pools or control peptides (ViraFEST assay). Using peptide pools, antigen-specific T cells were expanded in ViraFEST before TCRs were sequenced. The sample was CD4+ T cells from blood, cultured in vitro. The sequence was obtained from a human donor who had recovered from COVID-19. The rearrangement uses TRBV7-2 and TRBJ2-1; D gene ambiguous. The CDR3 coding sequence is TGTGCCAGCAGCTTAGCTGTGCAGCCCAATGAGCAGTTCTTC. Translating it yields CASSLAVQPNEQFF.